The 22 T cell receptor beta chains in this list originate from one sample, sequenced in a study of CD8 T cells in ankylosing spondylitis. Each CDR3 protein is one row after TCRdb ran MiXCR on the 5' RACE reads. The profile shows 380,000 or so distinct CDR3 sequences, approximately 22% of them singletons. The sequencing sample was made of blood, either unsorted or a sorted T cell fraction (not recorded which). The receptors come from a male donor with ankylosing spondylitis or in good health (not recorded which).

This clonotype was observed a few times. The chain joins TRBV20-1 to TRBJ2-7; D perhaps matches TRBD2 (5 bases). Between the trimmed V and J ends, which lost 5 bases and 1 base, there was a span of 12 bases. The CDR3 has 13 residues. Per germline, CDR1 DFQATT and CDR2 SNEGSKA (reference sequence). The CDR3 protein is CSAPGPGSYEQYF. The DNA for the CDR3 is TGCAGTGCTCCCGGACCGGGATCCTACGAGCAGTACTTC.

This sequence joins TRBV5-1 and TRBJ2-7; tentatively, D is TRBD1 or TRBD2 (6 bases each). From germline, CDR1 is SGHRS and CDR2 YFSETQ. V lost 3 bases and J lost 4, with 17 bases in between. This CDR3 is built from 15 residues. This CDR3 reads CASSWGEGGWYEQYF. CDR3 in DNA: TGCGCCAGCAGCTGGGGCGAGGGGGGCTGGTACGAGCAGTACTTC.

CDR3 sequence reads: CASSFTTEETQYF. The DNA of the CDR3 is TGTGCCAGCAGCTTTACCACCGAAGAGACCCAGTACTTC. J is TRBJ2-5 and V is TRBV7-9; D is unresolved. There are 13 residues in the CDR3. Looked up from germline, CDR1 is SEHNR and CDR2 is FQNEAQ (reference sequence). V lost 3 bases to trimming and J lost 3 bases, with 8 bases between them.

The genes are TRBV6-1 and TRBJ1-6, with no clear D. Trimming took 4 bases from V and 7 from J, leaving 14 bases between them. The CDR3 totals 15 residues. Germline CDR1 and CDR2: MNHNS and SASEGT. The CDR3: CASSGWVDYNSPLHF. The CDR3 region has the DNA TGTGCCAGCAGTGGATGGGTAGACTACAATTCACCCCTCCACTTT.

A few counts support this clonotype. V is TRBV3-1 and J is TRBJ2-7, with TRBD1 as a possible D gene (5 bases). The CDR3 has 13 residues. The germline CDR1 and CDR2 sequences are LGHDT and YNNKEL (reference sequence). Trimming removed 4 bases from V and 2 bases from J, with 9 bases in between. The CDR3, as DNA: TGTGCCAGCAGCCCGGACACCCCCTACGAGCAGTACTTC. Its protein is CASSPDTPYEQYF.

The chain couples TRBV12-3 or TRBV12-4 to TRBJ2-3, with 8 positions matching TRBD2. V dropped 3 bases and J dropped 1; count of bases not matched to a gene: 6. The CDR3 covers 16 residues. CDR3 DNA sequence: TGTGCCAGCAGTTTGTTCGGGGGGGCTGGCACAGATACGCAGTATTTT. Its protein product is CASSLFGGAGTDTQYF.

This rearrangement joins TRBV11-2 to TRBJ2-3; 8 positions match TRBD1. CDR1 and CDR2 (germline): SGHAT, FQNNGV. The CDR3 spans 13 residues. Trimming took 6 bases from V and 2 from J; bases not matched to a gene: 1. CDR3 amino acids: CASRDRATDTQYF. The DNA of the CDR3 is TGTGCCAGCAGGGACAGGGCCACAGATACGCAGTATTTT.

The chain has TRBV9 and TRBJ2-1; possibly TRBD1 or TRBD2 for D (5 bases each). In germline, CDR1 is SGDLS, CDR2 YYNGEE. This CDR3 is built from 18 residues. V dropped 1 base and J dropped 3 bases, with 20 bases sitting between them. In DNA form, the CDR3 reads TGTGCCAGCAGCGTACCACTTGATGGGACCCGAGGCTACAATGAGCAGTTCTTC. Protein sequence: CASSVPLDGTRGYNEQFF. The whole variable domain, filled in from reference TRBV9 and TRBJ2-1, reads DSGVTQTPKHLITATGQRVTLRCSPRSGDLSVYWYQQSLDQGLQFLIQYYNGEERAKGNILERFSAQQFPDLHSELNLSSLELGDSALYFCASSVPLDGTRGYNEQFFGPGTRLTVL.

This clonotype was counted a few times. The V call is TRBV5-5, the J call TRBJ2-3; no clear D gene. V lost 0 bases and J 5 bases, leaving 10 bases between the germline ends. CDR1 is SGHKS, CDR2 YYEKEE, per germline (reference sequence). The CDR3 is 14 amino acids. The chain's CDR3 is CASSLEFAEDTQYF. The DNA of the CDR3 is TGTGCCAGCAGCTTGGAGTTCGCGGAAGATACGCAGTATTTT.

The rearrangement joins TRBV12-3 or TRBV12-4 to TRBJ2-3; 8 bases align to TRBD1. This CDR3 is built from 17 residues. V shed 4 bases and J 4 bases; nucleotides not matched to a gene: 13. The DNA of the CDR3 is TGTGCCAGCAGTTCCCTCCTACAGGGGGTAGTTGCAGATACGCAGTATTTT. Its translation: CASSSLLQGVVADTQYF.

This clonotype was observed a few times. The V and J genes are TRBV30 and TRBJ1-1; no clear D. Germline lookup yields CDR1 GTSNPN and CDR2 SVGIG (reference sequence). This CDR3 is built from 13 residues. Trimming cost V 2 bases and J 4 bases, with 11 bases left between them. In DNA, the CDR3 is TGTGCCTGGAGTACAATGTTGGGCACTGAAGCTTTCTTT. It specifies CAWSTMLGTEAFF.

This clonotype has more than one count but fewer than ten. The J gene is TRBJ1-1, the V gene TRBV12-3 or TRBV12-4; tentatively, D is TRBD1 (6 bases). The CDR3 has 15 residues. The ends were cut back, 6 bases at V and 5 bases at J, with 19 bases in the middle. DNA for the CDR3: TGTGCCAGCAGCCTCGGGGACATAGGGCTTACTGAAGCTTTCTTT. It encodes CASSLGDIGLTEAFF.

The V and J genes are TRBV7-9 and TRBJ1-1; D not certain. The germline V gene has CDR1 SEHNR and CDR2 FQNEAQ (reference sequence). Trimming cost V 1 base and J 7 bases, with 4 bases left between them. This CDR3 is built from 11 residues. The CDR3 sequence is CASSLGVEAFF. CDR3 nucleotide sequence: TGTGCCAGCAGCTTAGGAGTTGAAGCTTTCTTT.

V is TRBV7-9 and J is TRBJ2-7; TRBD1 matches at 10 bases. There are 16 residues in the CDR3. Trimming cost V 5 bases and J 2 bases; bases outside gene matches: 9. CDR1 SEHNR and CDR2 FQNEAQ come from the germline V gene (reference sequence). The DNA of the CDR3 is TGTGCCAGCAGCCATCCGGGACAGGGGTTCCCCTACGAGCAGTACTTC. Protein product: CASSHPGQGFPYEQYF.

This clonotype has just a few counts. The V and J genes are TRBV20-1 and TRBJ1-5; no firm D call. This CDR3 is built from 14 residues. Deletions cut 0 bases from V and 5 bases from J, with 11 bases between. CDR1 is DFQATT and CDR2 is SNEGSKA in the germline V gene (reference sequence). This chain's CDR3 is CSARDGGLYQPQHF. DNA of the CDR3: TGCAGTGCTAGAGATGGCGGGCTTTATCAGCCCCAGCATTTT.

CDR3: CASSLLAPSTDTQYF. CDR3 DNA sequence: TGTGCCAGCAGTCTTCTTGCCCCTAGCACAGATACGCAGTATTTT. This rearrangement joins TRBV12-3 or TRBV12-4 to TRBJ2-3, with D hard to call. The V gene lost 5 bases and the J gene lost 0 bases, with 12 bases spanning the gap. The CDR3 spans 15 residues.

The CDR3 region is CASSLPSGAETMTQYF. As DNA, the CDR3 is TGTGCCAGCAGCTTGCCCAGCGGGGCGGAAACAATGACGCAGTATTTT. The V gene is TRBV7-3, the J gene TRBJ2-3, with TRBD2 identical over 7 bases. Germline V gene sequence: CDR1 SGHTA, CDR2 FQGTGA. CDR3 length equals 16 residues. V was clipped by 3 bases and J by 9 bases; unmatched bases: 15.

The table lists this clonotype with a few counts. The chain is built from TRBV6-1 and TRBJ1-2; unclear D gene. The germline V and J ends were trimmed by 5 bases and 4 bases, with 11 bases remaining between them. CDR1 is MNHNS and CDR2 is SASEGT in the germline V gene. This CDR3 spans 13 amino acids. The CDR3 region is CASSLDVGYGYTF. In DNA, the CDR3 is TGTGCCAGCAGTCTGGACGTTGGCTATGGCTACACCTTC.

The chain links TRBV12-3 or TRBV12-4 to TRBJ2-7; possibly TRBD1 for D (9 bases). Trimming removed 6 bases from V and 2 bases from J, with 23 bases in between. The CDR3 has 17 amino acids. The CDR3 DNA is TGTGCCAGCAGACCCGGGAGGGGCGACAGGGGGGCCTACGAGCAGTACTTC. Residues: CASRPGRGDRGAYEQYF.

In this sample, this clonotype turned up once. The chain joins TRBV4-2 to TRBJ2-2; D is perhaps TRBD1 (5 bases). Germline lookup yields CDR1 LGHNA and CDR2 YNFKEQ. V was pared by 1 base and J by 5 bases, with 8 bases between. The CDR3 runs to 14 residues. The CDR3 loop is CASSQGQRTGELFF. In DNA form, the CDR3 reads TGTGCCAGCAGCCAAGGACAGAGAACCGGGGAGCTGTTTTTT.

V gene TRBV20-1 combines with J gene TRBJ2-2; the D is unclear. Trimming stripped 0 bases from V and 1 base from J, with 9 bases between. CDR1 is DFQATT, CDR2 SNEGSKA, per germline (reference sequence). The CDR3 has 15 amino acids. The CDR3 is CSAREALVNTGELFF. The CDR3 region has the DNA TGCAGTGCTAGAGAGGCTCTGGTGAACACCGGGGAGCTGTTTTTT.

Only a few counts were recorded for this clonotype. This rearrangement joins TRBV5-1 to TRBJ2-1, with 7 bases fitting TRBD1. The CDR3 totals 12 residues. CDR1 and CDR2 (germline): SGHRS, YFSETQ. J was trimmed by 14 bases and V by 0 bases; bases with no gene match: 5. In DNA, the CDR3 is TGCGCCAGCAGCTTGGGACAGGGAGTTGAGTTCTTC. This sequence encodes CASSLGQGVEFF.